Sequencing of this TCR beta chain was carried out in a study of T cells in Graves' hyperthyroidism and ophthalmopathy. Study results and limitations: Most thyroid clonotypes expanded above 0.001 were also detected in blood. Ophthalmopathy, which appeared later, was predicted by the model a median roughly 6.4 months before onset.

V dropped 0 bases and J dropped 6 bases, with 2 bases sitting between them. Germline-derived CDR1 and CDR2 are MGHRA and YSYEKL. This CDR3 region has 12 residues. Researchers took RNA transcripts and amplified the TCR beta CDR3 regions from them. A set of HTBI primers served as the primers for a first-round RT-PCR of the TCR CDR3. TCRdb called the multiplex PCR reads again in MiXCR, with one record for every CDR3 protein. The sample shows more than 350,000 distinct CDR3 sequences, roughly 15% of them seen only once. This clonotype was counted between two and nine times. Its matching antigen is unknown.

The chain uses TRBV4-1 and TRBJ2-2, with D uncertain. The sequenced material came from blood. The receptor was isolated from a woman aged 25-40 years with Graves' ophthalmopathy. The DNA of the CDR3 is TGCGCCAGCAGCCAAGAGCCCGGGGAGCTGTTTTTT. Encoded protein: CASSQEPGELFF.